These T cell receptor beta chains were read from a single sample in a study of cytomegalovirus exposure and HLA in healthy donors. The assay was immunoSEQ multiplex PCR, and TCRdb's table has in-frame clones only and misses some. The data contain around 190,000 clones, approximately 80% of them singletons. The specimen sequenced was PBMCs. These receptors all come from a female donor in good health and CMV-seronegative. Both conserved end residues are part of each CDR3. D genes are given only for firm matches.

D gene	J gene	V gene	CDR3 protein
.	TRBJ1-2	TRBV10-3	CAISEWQGLDYGYTF
TRBD2	TRBJ2-3	TRBV19	CASKPPGLATDTQYF
TRBD1	TRBJ2-2	TRBV19	CASSIKGALGTGELFF
.	TRBJ2-7	TRBV11-2	CASSLRQGNSYEQYF
TRBD2	TRBJ2-5	TRBV7-9	CASSSETSGSTQYF
.	TRBJ2-5	TRBV9	CASSVGTDQETQYF
.	TRBJ2-3	TRBV27	CASSLPGDPQDTQYF
.	TRBJ1-2	TRBV5-6	CASRGSRDGTPWANYGYTF
TRBD2	.	TRBV7-6	CASSLATTSGGASYEQYF
TRBD1	TRBJ1-4	TRBV2	CASSERRDSGEKLFF
TRBD2	TRBJ2-3	TRBV7-2	CASSPMPGLAGTDTQYF
TRBD2	TRBJ2-1	TRBV29-1	CSVRDYNEQFF
TRBD1	TRBJ2-7	TRBV4-1	CASSRGQGFDEQYF
.	TRBJ2-1	TRBV5-1	CASSLGGSNSYNEQFF
TRBD2	TRBJ2-5	TRBV2	CAITGLAGPPGGETQYF
.	TRBJ1-3	TRBV4-1	CASSQVHGNTIYF
.	TRBJ1-1	TRBV28	CASSFGRRNTEAFF
TRBD1	TRBJ2-2	TRBV4-2	CASSPDHLVRRGQTGELFF
.	TRBJ1-6	TRBV2	CASSEIQGPISPLHF
TRBD1	TRBJ1-2	TRBV28	CASSYTGQGNYGYTF
TRBD1	TRBJ2-7	TRBV6-5	CASSRNRGTTYEQYF
TRBD2	TRBJ2-1	TRBV6-5	CASSYDFRTRDNEQFF
.	TRBJ1-2	TRBV19	CASHTILRGDNYGYTF
TRBD1	TRBJ2-1	TRBV5-1	CASSFYATGTAYNEQFF
TRBD2	TRBJ2-1	TRBV27	CASSSYSGSSYNEQFF
TRBD1	TRBJ2-2	TRBV30	CAWLGTGDYTGELFF
TRBD2	TRBJ2-7	TRBV25-1	CASSRGLAGVNEQYF
.	TRBJ1-1	TRBV18	CASSPSGREAFF
.	TRBJ2-7	TRBV19	CASSARGNYEQYF
TRBD1	TRBJ2-7	TRBV6-1	CASSAQYRGEQYF
TRBD2	TRBJ2-2	TRBV11-3	CASSLRAGGLLNTGELFF
.	TRBJ2-1	TRBV5-1	CASSLEGVEQFF
.	TRBJ2-3	TRBV29-1	CSVEYVRADTQYF
.	TRBJ2-3	TRBV13	CASRTFQGNELADTQYF
TRBD1	TRBJ2-2	TRBV27	CASSRRDRGGTGELFF
.	TRBJ2-7	TRBV7-2	CASSFESSTYEQYF
TRBD1	TRBJ1-2	TRBV9	CASSVGDRGQDGYTF
TRBD1	TRBJ2-5	TRBV5-6	CASTGTGPSYQETQYF
.	TRBJ2-7	TRBV6-1	CASSWRSSGYEQYF
TRBD1	TRBJ2-7	TRBV2	CASHSGTGHYEQYF
TRBD1	TRBJ1-1	TRBV30	CAWTTGSGQGARLMNTEAFF
TRBD1	TRBJ1-1	TRBV6-1	CASGQGRTTEAFF
TRBD1	TRBJ2-7	TRBV19	CASSAQQGPRYEQYF
.	TRBJ1-4	TRBV7-9	CASSPWADRKKLFF